Included here is one T cell receptor (beta chain) sequence, with context. The sample belongs to a study of shared T cell receptors in the human thymus. The germline V and J ends were trimmed by 0 bases and 6 bases, with 11 bases remaining between them. This CDR3 region has 14 residues. From germline, CDR1 is ENHRY and CDR2 SYGVKD. Only in-frame clones appear in the TCRdb table, and some are missing; sequencing was by immunoSEQ multiplex PCR. This table holds some 760,000 clones, roughly 88% found once. These data were likewise used in another study, on human thymus T cells. That report notes: Healthy Finnish infants undergoing corrective surgery for congenital heart defects were used as donors. Thymic resections from corrective heart surgery supplied the tissue. Gene usage (both V and J) appeared biased in thymic and blood repertoires. Related research described thymic repertoires that were highly overlapping among unrelated individuals.

Specimen: thymocytes. This chain connects TRBV10-3 to TRBJ1-2; D is unresolved. The sequence was collected from a girl under three years old with a congenital heart defect. The CDR3 protein is CAISESILGDGYTF. DNA of the CDR3: TGTGCCATCAGTGAGTCGATCCTCGGGGATGGCTACACCTTC.